This T cell receptor (beta chain) was profiled in a study of T-cell reconstitution after alpha-beta-depleted transplantation in children. In this sample, this clonotype turned up many times. Antigen specificity is unknown. Unique molecular identifiers were incorporated into the prepared TCRbeta library. MiXCR was run by TCRdb on the PCR reads, yielding one entry per CDR3 protein. This table holds about 590,000 distinct CDR3 sequences, over 10% found once. Study-wide findings and caveats: Surviving recipient T cells and intrathymic progenitors accounted for some patients' high TCRbeta diversity at day 60. At one year after transplant, newly produced T cells mostly accounted for T-cell counts and diversity.

CDR1 and CDR2 from the germline V gene are MDHEN and SYDVKM. The CDR3 runs 17 residues. Trimming at V came to 7 bases and at J to 4 bases, leaving 10 bases not matched to a gene. The material was PBMCs, mostly from graft donor cells, obtained 360 days after TCRalphabeta/CD19-depleted stem cell transplant. The sequence came from a male patient between 10 and 17 years old who had a stem cell transplant for acute myeloid leukemia, so the T cells may come from the graft donor. The rearrangement links TRBV28 to TRBJ2-2, with TRBD2 matching over 12 bases. DNA for the CDR3: TGTGCCAGCACCCTGGGCAGACTAGCGGGAGTCACCGGGGAGCTGTTTTTT. Amino acid sequence: CASTLGRLAGVTGELFF.